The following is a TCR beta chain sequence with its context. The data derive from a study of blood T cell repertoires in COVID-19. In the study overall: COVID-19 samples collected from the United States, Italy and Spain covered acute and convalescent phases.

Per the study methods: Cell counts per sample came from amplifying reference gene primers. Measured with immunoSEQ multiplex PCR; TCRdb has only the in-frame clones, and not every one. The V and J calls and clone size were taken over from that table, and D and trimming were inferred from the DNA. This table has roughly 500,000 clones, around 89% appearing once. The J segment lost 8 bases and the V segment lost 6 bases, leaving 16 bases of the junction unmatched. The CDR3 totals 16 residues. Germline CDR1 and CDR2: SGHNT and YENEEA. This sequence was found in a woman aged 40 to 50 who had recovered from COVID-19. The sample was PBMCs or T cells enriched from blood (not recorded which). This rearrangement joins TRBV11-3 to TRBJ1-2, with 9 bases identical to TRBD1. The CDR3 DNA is TGTGCCAGCAGGAAGAGGGGACAGGGCCTCCCGGGGGGCTACACCTTC. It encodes CASRKRGQGLPGGYTF. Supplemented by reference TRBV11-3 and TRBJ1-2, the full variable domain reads EAGVVQSPRYKIIEKKQPVAFWCNPISGHNTLYWYLQNLGQGPELLIRYENEEAVDDSQLPKDRFSAERLKGVDSTLKIQPAELGDSAVYLCASRKRGQGLPGGYTFGSGTRLTVV.